The 15 T cell receptor beta chains given below trace back to one sample, sequenced in a study of blood T cells in healthy people across ages. PCR was performed a second time for about 7 to 12 cycles using a sample-barcoded 5' primer and a J-beta primer mix. TCRdb independently ran MiXCR on the 5' RACE reads; one entry per CDR3 protein. Here the sample spans 870,000 or so distinct CDR3 sequences, about 28% being singletons. Sequences were obtained from blood. The receptors here all came from a woman aged 80 or older in good health.

As regards this clonotype: This may be a read error: a much more frequent sequence differs by one nucleotide. The V gene is TRBV11-2, the J gene TRBJ2-1; D gene unclear. CDR1 is SGHAT and CDR2 is FQNNGV in the germline V gene. The CDR3 totals 14 residues. Trimming left V 1 base short and J 13 bases short, with 17 bases between. CDR3: CASSLVNLQETQFF. The CDR3 nucleotides read TGTGCCAGCAGCTTAGTGAATCTCCAAGAGACCCAGTTCTTC.

The chain employs TRBV7-3 and TRBJ2-4; 10 bases match TRBD1. The length of the CDR3 is 15 residues. V shed 4 bases and J 13 bases; nucleotides not matched to a gene: 13. Germline V CDR1 and CDR2: SGHTA, FQGTGA. Here the CDR3 DNA reads TGTGCCAGCAGCTCGATAGCGGGACAGGGGTCCCAGCAGTACTTC. As protein: CASSSIAGQGSQQYF.

V and J are TRBV5-1 and TRBJ1-1; D may be TRBD1 (5 bases). The V and J ends lost 1 base and 4 bases respectively, with 17 bases between them. Per germline, CDR1 SGHRS and CDR2 YFSETQ. This CDR3 contains 16 residues. The CDR3 loop reads CASSLQQVGMATEAFF. The CDR3, as DNA: TGCGCCAGCAGCTTGCAACAGGTAGGGATGGCCACTGAAGCTTTCTTT.

This clonotype was observed many times. The V gene is TRBV30, the J gene TRBJ2-1, with a tentative D call TRBD1 (5 bases). CDR1 is GTSNPN, CDR2 SVGIG, per germline (reference sequence). The CDR3 extends over 14 amino acids. The germline V and J ends were trimmed by 6 bases and 0 bases, with 12 bases remaining between them. The CDR3 reads CACKQDRSYNEQFF. The DNA for the CDR3 is TGTGCCTGTAAACAGGACCGCTCCTACAATGAGCAGTTCTTC.

This clonotype was counted many times. The CDR3 loop is CASSYSSGGRYEQYF. In DNA form, the CDR3 reads TGTGCCAGCAGTTATAGTAGCGGGGGTCGCTACGAGCAGTACTTC. The rearrangement uses TRBV7-2 and TRBJ2-7; 9 nucleotides align to TRBD2. Germline CDR1 reads SGHTA; CDR2 reads FQGNSA. The CDR3 extends over 15 amino acids. Trimming at V came to 6 bases and at J to 3 bases, leaving 9 bases not matched to a gene.

This clonotype was recorded many times. The chain links TRBV6-2 or TRBV6-3 to TRBJ2-7; D possibly matches TRBD1 or TRBD2 (6 bases each). Germline loops: CDR1 MNHEY, CDR2 SVGEGT. The CDR3 sequence is 12 residues long. Trimming shortened V by 10 bases and J by 3 bases, and 13 bases separated the two germline ends. Written as DNA, the CDR3 is TGTGCCACCATGGGGGGCCTCTACGAGCAGTACTTC. Translation: CATMGGLYEQYF.

This sequence joins TRBV29-1 and TRBJ2-7, with TRBD1 identical over 10 bases. The trim removed 4 bases at V and 7 bases at J, leaving 13 bases unmatched. CDR1 and CDR2 (germline): SQVTM, ANQGSEA. The CDR3 loop spans 15 amino acids. CDR3 sequence (DNA): TGCAGCGTTGTAACCGGGACAGGGGCCTACAATGAGCAGTACTTC. Translated: CSVVTGTGAYNEQYF.

This clonotype came up a few times. The rearrangement links TRBV11-2 to TRBJ2-7; unclear D gene. Trimming took off 0 bases at V and 2 bases at J, with 17 bases between the two ends. Germline CDR1 and CDR2: SGHAT and FQNNGV. CDR3 length equals 17 residues. CDR3 sequence reads: CASSLDGLWTSTYEQYF. In nucleotides, the CDR3 is TGTGCCAGCAGCTTAGACGGCCTTTGGACCTCGACCTACGAGCAGTACTTC.

This clonotype was seen ten or more times. The V call is TRBV7-2, the J call TRBJ2-3; D possibly matches TRBD1 or TRBD2 (6 bases each). The CDR3 contains 17 residues. Trimming shortened V by 0 bases and J by 2 bases, and 15 bases separated the two germline ends. Germline V gene sequence: CDR1 SGHTA, CDR2 FQGNSA. The CDR3 spells CASSLAGGQQYTDTQYF. The CDR3 coding sequence is TGTGCCAGCAGCTTAGCGGGGGGCCAACAATACACAGATACGCAGTATTTT. The full variable domain, its missing parts supplied by reference TRBV7-2 and TRBJ2-3, is GAGVSQSPSNKVTEKGKDVELRCDPISGHTALYWYRQSLGQGLEFLIYFQGNSAPDKSGLPSDRFSAERTGGSVSTLTIQRTQQEDSAVYLCASSLAGGQQYTDTQYFGPGTRLTVL.

The sample holds many counts of this clonotype. The CDR3 coding sequence is TGTGCCAGCAGCAAATTTGGGCGGAGCTCTCTGGGGGGCAAAAACATTCAGTACTTC. Translating gives CASSKFGRSSLGGKNIQYF. This sequence joins TRBV21-1 and TRBJ2-4; the table's D call, TRBD1, was not checked against the DNA. TRBV21-1 counts as a pseudogene. CDR3 length: 19 residues.

V usage is TRBV4-3 and J usage is TRBJ1-2, with D possibly TRBD1 on 6 matching bases. CDR3 length: 15 amino acids. Looked up from germline, CDR1 is LGHNA and CDR2 is YSLEER. V was trimmed by 5 bases and J by 4 bases, leaving 17 bases between them. The CDR3 is CASSYSGEAGYGYTF. The CDR3 DNA sequence: TGCGCCAGCAGCTACTCAGGGGAGGCAGGCTATGGCTACACCTTC.

In nucleotides, the CDR3 is TGCAGTGCCGAACGGGGACCAGTCCAAGAGACCCAGTACTTC. Translation gives CSAERGPVQETQYF. The chain links TRBV20-1 to TRBJ2-5; D may be TRBD1 or TRBD2 (5 bases each). This CDR3 contains 14 residues. With 6 bases removed from V and 1 base from J, the gap between germline ends came to 15 bases. Germline V gene data show CDR1 as DFQATT and CDR2 as SNEGSKA (reference sequence).

The CDR3 DNA sequence: TGTGCCACCCGAGCCGGGACAGGGGCCTACAATGAGCAGTTCTTC. This sequence encodes CATRAGTGAYNEQFF. The rearrangement uses TRBV24-1 and TRBJ2-1, with 10 positions matching TRBD1. The V gene's germline CDR1 is KGHDR and CDR2 SFDVKD. V dropped 9 bases and J dropped 2; count of bases not matched to a gene: 6. The CDR3 runs 15 residues.

This clonotype was seen more than once but under ten times. The V gene is TRBV3-1, the J gene TRBJ2-2; no reliable D call. CDR3 size: 14 residues. Germline V gene data show CDR1 as LGHDT and CDR2 as YNNKEL (reference sequence). Trimming removed 0 bases from V and 5 bases from J, with 7 bases in between. The CDR3 loop is CASSQDVKTGELFF. The CDR3, as DNA: TGTGCCAGCAGCCAAGATGTCAAAACCGGGGAGCTGTTTTTT.

This clonotype occurred many times. The gene calls are TRBV12-3 or TRBV12-4 and TRBJ2-5; 11 bases agree with TRBD1. Losses at the gene ends were 5 bases for V and 7 bases for J; bases not matched to a gene: 6. The CDR3 extends over 14 amino acids. The CDR3 sequence: CASSRVGTGGTQYF. The CDR3 region has the DNA TGTGCCAGCAGTCGGGTCGGGACAGGGGGGACCCAGTACTTC.